Below are 8 T cell receptor beta chains sequenced from a single sample in a study of cytomegalovirus exposure and HLA in healthy donors. The PCR used 60 Vbeta and 13 Jbeta primers. Some clones are missing from TCRdb's copy, which holds only in-frame ones; the method was immunoSEQ multiplex PCR. The table lists 83,000 or so clones, around 81% of them singletons. The sequenced sample consisted of PBMCs. The receptors originated from a woman between 25 and 40 years old in good health and CMV-seronegative.

The CDR3 DNA reads as TGTGCCAGCAGCTTAATGGGCAGGGGCCCGAGCACTGAAGCTTTCTTT. Translating gives CASSLMGRGPSTEAFF. The chain joins TRBV7-6 to TRBJ1-1; a weak D match, TRBD1 (6 bases). Trimming removed 2 bases from V and 4 bases from J, with 17 bases in between. Germline V gene sequence: CDR1 SGHVS, CDR2 FNYEAQ. CDR3 size: 16 residues.

This clone was seen only a few times. V and J are TRBV5-1 and TRBJ1-1, with TRBD1 matching over 9 bases. CDR3 size: 14 residues. After removal of 5 bases from V and 5 bases from J, the junction contained 7 bases not matched to a gene. From germline, CDR1 is SGHRS and CDR2 YFSETQ. CDR3 nucleotides: TGCGCCAGCAGATATGACAGGGGGATGACTGAAGCTTTCTTT. Protein sequence: CASRYDRGMTEAFF.

V gene TRBV28 combines with J gene TRBJ2-1, with TRBD2 matching 9 bases. The CDR3 loop spans 15 amino acids. V lost 10 bases to trimming and J lost 3 bases; unmatched junction nucleotides: 10. CDR1 is MDHEN, CDR2 SYDVKM, per germline. The CDR3 reads CATTHGGRGYNEQFF. The DNA of the CDR3 is TGTGCCACCACGCACGGCGGGAGGGGCTACAATGAGCAGTTCTTC.

This clone was observed a few times. The chain uses TRBV12-5 and TRBJ2-1; 10 nucleotides line up with TRBD2. This CDR3 comprises 13 residues. The ends lost 2 bases at V and 9 bases at J; junction bases unmatched: 1. CDR1 is LGHNT, CDR2 FRNRAP, per germline. The chain's CDR3 is CASGLLAGGEQFF. CDR3 nucleotides: TGTGCTAGTGGTTTGTTAGCGGGAGGTGAGCAGTTCTTC.

The chain combines TRBV6-1 with TRBJ2-1, with 10 bases aligning to TRBD2. In germline, CDR1 is MNHNS, CDR2 SASEGT. The CDR3 totals 16 residues. Germline trimming cut 4 bases from V and 10 bases from J; bases unmatched to any gene: 13. The CDR3 region has the DNA TGTGCCAGCAGTGCAACTAGCGGGAAATCCTCTGGGGAGCAGTTCTTC. This encodes CASSATSGKSSGEQFF.

The V gene is TRBV10-3, the J gene TRBJ1-4; D perhaps matches TRBD1 (5 bases). The CDR3 is made up of 14 amino acids. Trimming removed 4 bases at V and 5 bases at J, with 11 bases between. Germline V gene lookup returns CDR1 ENHRY and CDR2 SYGVKD. In DNA form, the CDR3 reads TGTGCCATCAGTGGGGCAGGGAGGAATGAAAAACTGTTTTTT. Its translation: CAISGAGRNEKLFF.

Only one count was recorded for this clone. This chain links TRBV5-1 with TRBJ1-1; 8 bases fit TRBD1. This CDR3 is built from 15 residues. Trimming took 3 bases from V and 4 from J; bases not matched to a gene: 8. The germline CDR1 and CDR2 sequences are SGHRS and YFSETQ. In DNA, the CDR3 is TGCGCCAGCAGCTCCATACCGGACAGGGCCACTGAAGCTTTCTTT. Translating gives CASSSIPDRATEAFF.

The chain employs TRBV28 and TRBJ1-5; weak D call: TRBD1 (6 bases). The CDR3 length is 17 residues. The germline CDR1 and CDR2 sequences are MDHEN and SYDVKM. Trimming stripped 1 base from V and 5 bases from J, with 18 bases between. CDR3 protein: CASSLSPGAPGHQPQHF. CDR3 sequence (DNA): TGTGCCAGCAGTTTATCCCCAGGGGCACCCGGGCATCAGCCCCAGCATTTT.